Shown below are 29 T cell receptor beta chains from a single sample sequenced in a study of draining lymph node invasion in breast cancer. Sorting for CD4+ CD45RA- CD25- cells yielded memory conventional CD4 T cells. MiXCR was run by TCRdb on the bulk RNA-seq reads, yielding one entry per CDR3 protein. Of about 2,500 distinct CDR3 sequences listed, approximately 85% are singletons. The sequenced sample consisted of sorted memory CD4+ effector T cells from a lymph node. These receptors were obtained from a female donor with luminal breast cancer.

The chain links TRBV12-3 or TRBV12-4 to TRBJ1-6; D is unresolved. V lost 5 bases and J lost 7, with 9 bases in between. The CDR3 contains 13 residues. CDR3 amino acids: CASSETTNSPLHF. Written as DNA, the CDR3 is TGTGCCAGCAGTGAAACAACGAATTCACCCCTCCACTTT.

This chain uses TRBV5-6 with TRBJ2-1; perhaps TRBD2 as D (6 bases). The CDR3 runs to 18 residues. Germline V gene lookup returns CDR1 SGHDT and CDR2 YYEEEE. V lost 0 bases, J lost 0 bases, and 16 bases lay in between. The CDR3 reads CASSLALTSYSSYNEQFF. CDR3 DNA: TGTGCCAGCAGCTTGGCGTTGACTAGTTACAGCTCCTACAATGAGCAGTTCTTC. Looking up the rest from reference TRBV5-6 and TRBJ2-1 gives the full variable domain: DAGVTQSPTHLIKTRGQQVTLRCSPKSGHDTVSWYQQALGQGPQFIFQYYEEEERQRGNFPDRFSGHQFPNYSSELNVNALLLGDSALYLCASSLALTSYSSYNEQFFGPGTRLTVL.

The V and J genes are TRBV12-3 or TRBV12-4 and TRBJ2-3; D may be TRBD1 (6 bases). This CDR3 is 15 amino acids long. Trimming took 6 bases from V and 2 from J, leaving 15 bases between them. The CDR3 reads CASRPQGLHTDTQYF. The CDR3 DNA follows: TGTGCCAGCAGACCTCAGGGGTTACACACAGATACGCAGTATTTT.

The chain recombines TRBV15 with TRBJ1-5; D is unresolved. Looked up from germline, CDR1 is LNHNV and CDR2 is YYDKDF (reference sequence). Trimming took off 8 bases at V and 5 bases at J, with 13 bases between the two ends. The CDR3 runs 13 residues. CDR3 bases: TGTGCCACCGGAACAGAAACCTATCAGCCCCAGCATTTT. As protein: CATGTETYQPQHF.

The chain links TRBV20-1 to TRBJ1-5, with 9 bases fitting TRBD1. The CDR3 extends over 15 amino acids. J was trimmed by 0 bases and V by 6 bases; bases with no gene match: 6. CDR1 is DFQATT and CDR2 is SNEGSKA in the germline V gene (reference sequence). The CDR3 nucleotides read TGCAGTGCCCTGGACAGGGGCCGTAGCAATCAGCCCCAGCATTTT. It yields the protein CSALDRGRSNQPQHF.

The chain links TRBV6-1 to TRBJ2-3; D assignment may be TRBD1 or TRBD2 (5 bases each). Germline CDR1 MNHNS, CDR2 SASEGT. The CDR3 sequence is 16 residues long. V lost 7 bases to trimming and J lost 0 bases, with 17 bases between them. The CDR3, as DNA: TGTGCCAGCACCCGCCGGGGCACGGGGAGCACAGATACGCAGTATTTT. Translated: CASTRRGTGSTDTQYF.

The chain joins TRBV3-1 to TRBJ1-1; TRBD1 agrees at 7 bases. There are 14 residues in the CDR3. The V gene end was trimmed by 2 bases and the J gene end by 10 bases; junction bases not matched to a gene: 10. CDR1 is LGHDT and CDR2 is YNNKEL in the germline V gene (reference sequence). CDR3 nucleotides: TGTGCCAGCAGCCAAAATACAGGGGTATTGGCAGCTTTCTTT. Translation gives CASSQNTGVLAAFF.

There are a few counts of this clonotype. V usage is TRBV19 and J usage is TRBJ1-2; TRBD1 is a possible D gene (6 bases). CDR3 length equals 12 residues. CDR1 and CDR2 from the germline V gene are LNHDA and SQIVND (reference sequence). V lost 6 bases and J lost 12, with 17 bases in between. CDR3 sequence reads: CASRRTDSAHTF. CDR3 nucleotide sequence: TGTGCCAGTAGGCGGACGGACAGCGCACACACCTTC.

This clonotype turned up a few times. In nucleotides, the CDR3 is TGCGCCAGCAGCTTGGAGGGGCCCCTTCGGGATGGCTACACCTTC. As protein: CASSLEGPLRDGYTF. The rearrangement joins TRBV5-1 to TRBJ1-2; perhaps TRBD1 as D (5 bases). V was shortened by 0 bases and J by 6 bases, with 15 bases between the two germline ends. The CDR3 length is 15 residues. Germline lookup yields CDR1 SGHRS and CDR2 YFSETQ.

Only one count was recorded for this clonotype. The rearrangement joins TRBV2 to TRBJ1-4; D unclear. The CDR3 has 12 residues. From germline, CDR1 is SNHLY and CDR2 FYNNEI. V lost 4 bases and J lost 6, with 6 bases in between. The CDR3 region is CASSGSDEKLFF. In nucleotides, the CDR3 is TGTGCCAGCAGTGGGTCAGATGAAAAACTGTTTTTT.

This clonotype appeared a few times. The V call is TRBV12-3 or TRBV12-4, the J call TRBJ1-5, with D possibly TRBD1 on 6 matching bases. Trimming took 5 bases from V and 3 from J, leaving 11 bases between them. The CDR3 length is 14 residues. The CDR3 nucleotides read TGTGCCAGCAGTCCTGGACAGATCAATCAGCCCCAGCATTTT. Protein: CASSPGQINQPQHF.

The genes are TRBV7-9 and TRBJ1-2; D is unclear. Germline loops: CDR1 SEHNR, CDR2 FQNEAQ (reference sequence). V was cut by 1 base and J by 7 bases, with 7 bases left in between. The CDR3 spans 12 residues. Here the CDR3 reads CASSLEGSGYTF. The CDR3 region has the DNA TGTGCCAGCAGCTTAGAGGGTAGTGGCTACACCTTC.

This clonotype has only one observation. The CDR3 bases are TGCAGCGTTTACGTACCGGGACAGGAAACAAACTATGGCTACACCTTC. It translates to CSVYVPGQETNYGYTF. The chain recombines TRBV29-1 with TRBJ1-2; 8 positions match TRBD1. The CDR3 extends over 16 amino acids. With V trimmed by 5 bases and J by 2 bases, 13 bases remained unmatched. Looked up from germline, CDR1 is SQVTM and CDR2 is ANQGSEA.

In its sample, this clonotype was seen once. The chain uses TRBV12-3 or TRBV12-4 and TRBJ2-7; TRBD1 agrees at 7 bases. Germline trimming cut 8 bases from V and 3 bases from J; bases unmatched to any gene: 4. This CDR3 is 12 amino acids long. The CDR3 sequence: CASGTDNYEQYF. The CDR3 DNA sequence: TGTGCCAGCGGGACAGACAACTACGAGCAGTACTTC.

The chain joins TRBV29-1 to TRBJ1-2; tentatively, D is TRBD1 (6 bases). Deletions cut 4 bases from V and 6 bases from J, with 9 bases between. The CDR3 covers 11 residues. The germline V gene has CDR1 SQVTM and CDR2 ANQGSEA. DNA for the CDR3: TGCAGCGTTGGGGGACATCATGGCTACACCTTC. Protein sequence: CSVGGHHGYTF.

This CDR3 reads CASSTGHLENTIYF. CDR3 in DNA: TGCGCCAGCAGCACGGGACATCTGGAGAACACCATATATTTT. V is TRBV5-1 and J is TRBJ1-3; TRBD1 is a possible D gene (6 bases). Germline V gene lookup returns CDR1 SGHRS and CDR2 YFSETQ. The CDR3 contains 14 residues. V was pared by 4 bases and J by 7 bases, with 15 bases between.

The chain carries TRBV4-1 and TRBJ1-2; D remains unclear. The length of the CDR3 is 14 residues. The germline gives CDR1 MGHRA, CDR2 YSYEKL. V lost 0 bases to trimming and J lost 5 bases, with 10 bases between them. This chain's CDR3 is CASSQEAISYGYTF. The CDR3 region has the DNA TGCGCCAGCAGCCAAGAAGCGATATCGTATGGCTACACCTTC.

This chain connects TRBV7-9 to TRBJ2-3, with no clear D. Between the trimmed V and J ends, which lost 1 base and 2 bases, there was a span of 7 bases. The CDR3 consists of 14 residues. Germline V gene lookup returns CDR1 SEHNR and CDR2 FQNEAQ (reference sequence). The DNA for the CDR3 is TGTGCCAGCAGCTTAGATAGGGCCACAGATACGCAGTATTTT. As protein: CASSLDRATDTQYF.

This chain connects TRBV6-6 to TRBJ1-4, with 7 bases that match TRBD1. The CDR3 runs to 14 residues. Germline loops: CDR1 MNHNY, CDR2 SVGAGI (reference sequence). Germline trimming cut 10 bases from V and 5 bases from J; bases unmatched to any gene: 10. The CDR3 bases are TGTGCCACAGTTTCCGGGACAGAGAATGAAAAACTGTTTTTT. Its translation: CATVSGTENEKLFF.

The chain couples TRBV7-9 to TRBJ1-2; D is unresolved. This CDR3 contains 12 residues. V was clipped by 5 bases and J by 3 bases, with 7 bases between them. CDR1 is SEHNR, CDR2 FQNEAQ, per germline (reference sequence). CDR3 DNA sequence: TGTGCCAGCAGCGCCCGGGACTATGGCTACACCTTC. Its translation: CASSARDYGYTF.

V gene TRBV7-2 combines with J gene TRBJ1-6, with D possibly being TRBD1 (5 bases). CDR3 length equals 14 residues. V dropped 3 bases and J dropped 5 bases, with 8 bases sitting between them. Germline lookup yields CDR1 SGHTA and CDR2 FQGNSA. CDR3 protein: CASSLQGHNSPLHF. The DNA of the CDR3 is TGTGCCAGCAGCTTGCAGGGACATAATTCACCCCTCCACTTT.

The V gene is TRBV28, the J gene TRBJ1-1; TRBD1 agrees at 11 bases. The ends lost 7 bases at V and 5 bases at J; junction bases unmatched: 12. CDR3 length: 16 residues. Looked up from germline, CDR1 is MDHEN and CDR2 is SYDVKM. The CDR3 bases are TGTGCCAGCACCCCCCGTGGACAGGGGGCAAAGACTGAAGCTTTCTTT. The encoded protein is CASTPRGQGAKTEAFF.

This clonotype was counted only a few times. CDR3 loop: CASSVTSVGTDTQYF. The DNA of the CDR3 is TGTGCCAGCAGTGTGACTAGCGTGGGCACAGATACGCAGTATTTT. The chain recombines TRBV6-1 with TRBJ2-3, with 8 bases that match TRBD2. This CDR3 has 15 amino acids. In germline, CDR1 is MNHNS, CDR2 SASEGT. V gave up 4 bases and J gave up 1 base; unmatched junction bases: 4.

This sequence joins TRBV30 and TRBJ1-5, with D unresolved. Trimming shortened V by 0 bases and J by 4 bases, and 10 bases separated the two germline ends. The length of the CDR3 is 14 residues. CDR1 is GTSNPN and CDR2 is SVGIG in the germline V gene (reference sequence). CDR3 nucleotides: TGTGCCTGGAGTGTACTGGACGGGAATCAGCCCCAGCATTTT. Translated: CAWSVLDGNQPQHF.

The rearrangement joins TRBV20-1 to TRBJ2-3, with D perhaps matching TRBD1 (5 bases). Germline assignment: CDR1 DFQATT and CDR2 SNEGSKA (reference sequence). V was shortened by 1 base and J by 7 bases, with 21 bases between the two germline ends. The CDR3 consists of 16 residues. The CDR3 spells CSARALAGGWTYTQYF. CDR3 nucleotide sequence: TGCAGTGCTAGAGCCCTTGCTGGCGGCTGGACATATACGCAGTATTTT.

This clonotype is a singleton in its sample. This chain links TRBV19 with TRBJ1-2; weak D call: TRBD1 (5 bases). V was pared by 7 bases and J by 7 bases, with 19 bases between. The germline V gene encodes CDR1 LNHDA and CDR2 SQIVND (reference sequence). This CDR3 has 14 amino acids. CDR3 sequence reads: CASNAGQYFGGYTF. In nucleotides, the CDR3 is TGTGCCAGTAACGCGGGGCAGTACTTTGGTGGCTACACCTTC.

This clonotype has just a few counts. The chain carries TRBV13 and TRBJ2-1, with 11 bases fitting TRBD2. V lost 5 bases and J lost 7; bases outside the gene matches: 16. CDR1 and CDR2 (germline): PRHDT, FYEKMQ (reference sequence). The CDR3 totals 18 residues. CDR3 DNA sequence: TGTGCCAGCAGCCTCCAACCGGCTCTAGCGGGGGGTCAGAATGAGCAGTTCTTC. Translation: CASSLQPALAGGQNEQFF.

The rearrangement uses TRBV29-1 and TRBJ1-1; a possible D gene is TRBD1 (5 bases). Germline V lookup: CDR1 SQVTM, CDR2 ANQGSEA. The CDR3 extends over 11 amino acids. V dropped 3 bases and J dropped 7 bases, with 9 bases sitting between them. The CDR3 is CSVDRVDEAFF. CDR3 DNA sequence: TGCAGCGTTGACAGGGTGGATGAAGCTTTCTTT.

The CDR3 loop is CASSATTRGNTIYF. The CDR3 DNA sequence: TGTGCCAGCAGCGCGACTACGCGAGGAAACACCATATATTTT. V and J are TRBV5-4 and TRBJ1-3; D call uncertain. Germline values: CDR1 SGHNT, CDR2 YYREEE (reference sequence). V dropped 4 bases and J dropped 4 bases, with 12 bases sitting between them. This CDR3 is 14 amino acids long.